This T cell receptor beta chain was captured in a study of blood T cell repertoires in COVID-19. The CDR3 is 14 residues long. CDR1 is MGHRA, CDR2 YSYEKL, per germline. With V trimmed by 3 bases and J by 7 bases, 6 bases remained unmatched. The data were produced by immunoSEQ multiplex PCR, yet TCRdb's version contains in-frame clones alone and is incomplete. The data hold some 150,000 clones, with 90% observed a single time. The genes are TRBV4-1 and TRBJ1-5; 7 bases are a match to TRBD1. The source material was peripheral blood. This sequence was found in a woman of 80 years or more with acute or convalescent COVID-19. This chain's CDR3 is CASSQATGAQPQHF. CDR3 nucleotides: TGCGCCAGCAGCCAGGCTACAGGGGCGCAGCCCCAGCATTTT.